This T cell receptor (beta chain) emerged from a study of blood T cell repertoires in COVID-19. Across the whole study: The analysed material was cDNA or gDNA that came from T cells, B-cell-depleted T cells, or PBMCs.

The table came from immunoSEQ multiplex PCR; TCRdb's copy has only in-frame clones and leaves some out. The table shows a few hundred thousand clones, with about nine tenths occurring only once. There are 15 residues in the CDR3. CDR1 is MNHEY and CDR2 is SMNVEV in the germline V gene (reference sequence). The trim removed 4 bases at V and 5 bases at J, leaving 8 bases unmatched. This clone showed up just a few times. The V and J genes are TRBV27 and TRBJ1-1; 9 bases align to TRBD1. The material sequenced was peripheral blood. This clonotype was sampled from a woman aged 30 to 39 with COVID-19, enrolled during active disease. The CDR3 loop reads CASSSKGTGRTEAFF. DNA of the CDR3: TGTGCCAGCAGTTCAAAGGGGACAGGGAGGACTGAAGCTTTCTTT.